The subject of this entry is one TCR beta chain. No antigen is known for it. CDR1 and CDR2 from the germline V gene are LGHNA and YNFKEQ. The CDR3 runs 14 residues. This sample was taken from a study of CXCR3-negative and CXCR3-positive naive CD8 T cells. Findings of the study overall: Hydrophobicity was higher for TRB CDR3s found in CXCR3-positive naive cells than in CXCR3-negative naive cells. Comparison of naive CXCR3-negative and CXCR3-positive cells revealed similar TRBV-TRBJ usage, while memory cells differed.

Preparation of TRB cDNA libraries relied on 5' RACE carrying UMI labels. TCRdb reworked the 5' RACE reads into one entry per CDR3 protein, no DNA. The listing contains 130,000 to 150,000 distinct CDR3 sequences. In triplicate, each CD8+ T cell subset was sorted at approximately 290,000 cells per replicate. The sequenced sample was naive CXCR3+ CD8+ T cells from blood. Subset reported: CD45RO-CCR7+CD27+CD95- naive CD8+ T cells expressing CXCR3 (TNR3+). The sequence derives from a human donor in good health. Some clones in this sample may be carry-over from other donors' samples. This chain uses TRBV4-2 with TRBJ2-7; TCRdb indicates TRBD2, and absent DNA this call remains unverified. CDR3 residues: CASSQDPDGGEQYF.